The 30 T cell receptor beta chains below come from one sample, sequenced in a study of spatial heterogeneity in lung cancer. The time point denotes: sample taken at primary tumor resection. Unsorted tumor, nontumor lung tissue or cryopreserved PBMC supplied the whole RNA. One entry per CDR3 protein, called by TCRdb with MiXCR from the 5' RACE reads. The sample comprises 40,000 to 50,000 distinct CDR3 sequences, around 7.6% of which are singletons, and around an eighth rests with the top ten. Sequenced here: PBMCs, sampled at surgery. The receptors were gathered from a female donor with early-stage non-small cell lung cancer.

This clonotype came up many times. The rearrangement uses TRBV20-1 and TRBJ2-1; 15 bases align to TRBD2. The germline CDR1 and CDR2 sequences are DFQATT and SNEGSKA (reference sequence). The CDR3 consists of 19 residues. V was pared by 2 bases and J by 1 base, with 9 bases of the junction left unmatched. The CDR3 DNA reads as TGCAGTGCTAGACCGGGACTAGCGGGGGGCCTCAGATCCTACAATGAGCAGTTCTTC. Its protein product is CSARPGLAGGLRSYNEQFF.

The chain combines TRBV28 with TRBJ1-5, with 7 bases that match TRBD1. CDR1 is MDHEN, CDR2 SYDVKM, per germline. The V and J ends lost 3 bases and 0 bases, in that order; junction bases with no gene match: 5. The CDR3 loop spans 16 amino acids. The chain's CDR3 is CASSFEGAYSNQPQHF. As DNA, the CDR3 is TGTGCCAGCAGTTTTGAGGGGGCGTATAGCAATCAGCCCCAGCATTTT.

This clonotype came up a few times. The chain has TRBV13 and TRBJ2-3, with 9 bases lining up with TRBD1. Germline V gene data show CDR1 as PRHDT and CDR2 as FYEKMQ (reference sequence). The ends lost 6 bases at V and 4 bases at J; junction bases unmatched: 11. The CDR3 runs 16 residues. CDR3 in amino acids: CASRFRGQGASDTQYF. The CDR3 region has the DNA TGTGCCAGCAGATTTCGGGGACAGGGAGCTTCAGATACGCAGTATTTT.

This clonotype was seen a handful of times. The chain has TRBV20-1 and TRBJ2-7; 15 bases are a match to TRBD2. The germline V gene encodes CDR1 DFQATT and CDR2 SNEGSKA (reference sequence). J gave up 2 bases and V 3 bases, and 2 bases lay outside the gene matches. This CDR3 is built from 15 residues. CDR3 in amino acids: CSASGTSGGPYEQYF. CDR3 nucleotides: TGCAGTGCTAGTGGGACTAGCGGGGGGCCCTACGAGCAGTACTTC.

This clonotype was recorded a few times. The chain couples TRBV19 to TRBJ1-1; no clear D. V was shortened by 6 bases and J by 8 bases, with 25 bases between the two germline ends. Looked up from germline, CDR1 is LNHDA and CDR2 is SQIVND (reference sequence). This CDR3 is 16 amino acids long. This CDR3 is CASRLAPTGGSNEAFF. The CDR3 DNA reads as TGTGCCAGTAGGTTGGCCCCAACCGGCGGATCCAACGAAGCTTTCTTT.

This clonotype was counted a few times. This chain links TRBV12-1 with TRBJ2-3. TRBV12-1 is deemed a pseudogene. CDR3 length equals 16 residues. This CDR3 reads CASSFDIQDGTDTQYF. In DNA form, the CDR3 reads TGTGCCAGCAGCTTTGACATCCAGGACGGAACAGATACGCAGTATTTT.

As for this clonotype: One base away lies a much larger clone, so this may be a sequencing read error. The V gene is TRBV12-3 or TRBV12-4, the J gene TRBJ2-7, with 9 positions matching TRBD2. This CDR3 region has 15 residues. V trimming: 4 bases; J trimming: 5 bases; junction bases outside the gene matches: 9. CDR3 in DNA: TGTGCCAGCAGTTCTGGCGGGGGGGCCGTCCACGAGCAGTACTTC. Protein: CASSSGGGAVHEQYF.

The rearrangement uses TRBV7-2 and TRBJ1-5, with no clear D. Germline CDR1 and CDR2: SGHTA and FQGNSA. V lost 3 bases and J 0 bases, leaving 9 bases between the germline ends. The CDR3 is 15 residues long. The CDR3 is CASSLIGDSNQPQHF. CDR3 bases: TGTGCCAGCAGCTTGATCGGGGATAGCAATCAGCCCCAGCATTTT.

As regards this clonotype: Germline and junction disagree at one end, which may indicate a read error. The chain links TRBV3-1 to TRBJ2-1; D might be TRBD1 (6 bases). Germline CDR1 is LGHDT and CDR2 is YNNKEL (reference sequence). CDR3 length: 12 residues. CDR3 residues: CARSLQGGEQFF. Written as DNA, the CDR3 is TGTGCCCGCAGCCTACAGGGTGGGGAGCAGTTCTTC.

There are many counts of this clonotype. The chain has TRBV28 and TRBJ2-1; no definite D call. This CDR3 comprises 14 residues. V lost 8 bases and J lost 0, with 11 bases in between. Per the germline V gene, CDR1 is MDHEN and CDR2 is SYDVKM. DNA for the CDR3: TGTGCCAGCGTCGAGGTACCCTCCTACAATGAGCAGTTCTTC. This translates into CASVEVPSYNEQFF.

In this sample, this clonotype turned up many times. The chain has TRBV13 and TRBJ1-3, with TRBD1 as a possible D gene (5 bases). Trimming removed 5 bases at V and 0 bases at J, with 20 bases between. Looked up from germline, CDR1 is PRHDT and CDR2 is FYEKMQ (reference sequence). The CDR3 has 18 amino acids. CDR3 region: CASSRRGGTVSSGNTIYF. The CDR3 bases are TGTGCCAGCAGCCGCCGCGGGGGGACGGTTAGCTCTGGAAACACCATATATTTT.

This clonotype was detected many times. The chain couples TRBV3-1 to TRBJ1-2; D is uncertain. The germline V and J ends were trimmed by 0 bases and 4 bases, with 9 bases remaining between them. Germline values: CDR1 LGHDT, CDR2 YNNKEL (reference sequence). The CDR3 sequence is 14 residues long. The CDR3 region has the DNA TGTGCCAGCAGCCAAGATCTAGCAGTCTATGGCTACACCTTC. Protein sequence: CASSQDLAVYGYTF. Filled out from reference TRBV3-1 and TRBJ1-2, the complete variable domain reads DTAVSQTPKYLVTQMGNDKSIKCEQNLGHDTMYWYKQDSKKFLKIMFSYNNKELIINETVPNRFSPKSPDKAHLNLHINSLELGDSAVYFCASSQDLAVYGYTFGSGTRLTVV.

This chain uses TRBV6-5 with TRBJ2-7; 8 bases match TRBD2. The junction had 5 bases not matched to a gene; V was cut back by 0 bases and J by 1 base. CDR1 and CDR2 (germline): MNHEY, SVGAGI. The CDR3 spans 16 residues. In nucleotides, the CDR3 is TGTGCCAGCAGTTACTCGTTCCGGGGGGGGTCCTACGAGCAGTACTTC. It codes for CASSYSFRGGSYEQYF.

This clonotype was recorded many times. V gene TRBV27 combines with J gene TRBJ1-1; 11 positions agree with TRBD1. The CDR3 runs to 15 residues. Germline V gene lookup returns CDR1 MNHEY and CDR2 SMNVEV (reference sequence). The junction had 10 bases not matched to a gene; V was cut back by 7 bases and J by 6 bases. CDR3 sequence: CASTRGQGARSEAFF. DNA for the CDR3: TGTGCCAGCACCCGAGGACAGGGGGCGCGTTCTGAAGCTTTCTTT.

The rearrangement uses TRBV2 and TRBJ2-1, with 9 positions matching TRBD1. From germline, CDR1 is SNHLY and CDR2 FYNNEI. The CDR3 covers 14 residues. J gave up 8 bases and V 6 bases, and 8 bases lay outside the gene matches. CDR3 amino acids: CASRAGQGSDEQFF. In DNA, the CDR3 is TGTGCCAGCAGGGCCGGACAGGGGAGCGATGAGCAGTTCTTC. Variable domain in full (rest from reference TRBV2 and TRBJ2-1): EPEVTQTPSHQVTQMGQEVILRCVPISNHLYFYWYRQILGQKVEFLVSFYNNEISEKSEIFDDQFSVERPDGSNFTLKIRSTKLEDSAMYFCASRAGQGSDEQFFGPGTRLTVL.

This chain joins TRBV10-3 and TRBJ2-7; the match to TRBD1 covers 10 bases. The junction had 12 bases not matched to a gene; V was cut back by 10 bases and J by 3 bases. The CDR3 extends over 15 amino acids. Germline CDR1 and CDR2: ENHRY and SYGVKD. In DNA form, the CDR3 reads TGTGCCAGCCAGCCGGGACAGGGGAGGGGCTACGAGCAGTACTTC. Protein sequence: CASQPGQGRGYEQYF.

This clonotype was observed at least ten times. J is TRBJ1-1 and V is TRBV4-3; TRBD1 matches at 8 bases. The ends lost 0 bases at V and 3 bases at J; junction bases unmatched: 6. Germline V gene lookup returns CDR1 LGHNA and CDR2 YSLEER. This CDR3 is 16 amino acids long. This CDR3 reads CASSQEPGGEYTEAFF. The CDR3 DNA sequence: TGCGCCAGCAGCCAAGAACCAGGGGGCGAATACACTGAAGCTTTCTTT.

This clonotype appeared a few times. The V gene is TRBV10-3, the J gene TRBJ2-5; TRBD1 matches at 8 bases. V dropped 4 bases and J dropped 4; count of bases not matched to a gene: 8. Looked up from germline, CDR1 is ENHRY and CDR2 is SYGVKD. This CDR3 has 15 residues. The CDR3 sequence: CAISGWTGPRETQYF. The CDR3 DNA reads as TGTGCCATCAGTGGATGGACAGGGCCGCGAGAGACCCAGTACTTC.

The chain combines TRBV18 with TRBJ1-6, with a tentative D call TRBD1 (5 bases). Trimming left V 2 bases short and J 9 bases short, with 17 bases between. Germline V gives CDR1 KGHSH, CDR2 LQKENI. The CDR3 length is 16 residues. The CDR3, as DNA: TGTGCCAGCTCACCAAGACAGAGCGCCGGGGGTTCACCCCTCCACTTT. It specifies CASSPRQSAGGSPLHF.

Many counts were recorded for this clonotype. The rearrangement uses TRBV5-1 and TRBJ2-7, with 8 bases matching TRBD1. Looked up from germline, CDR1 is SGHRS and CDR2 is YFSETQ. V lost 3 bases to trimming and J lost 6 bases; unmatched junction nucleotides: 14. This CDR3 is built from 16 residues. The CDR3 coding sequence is TGCGCCAGCAGCTCGCAGGTCGGACAGGGTGAGCCCGAGCAGTACTTC. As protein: CASSSQVGQGEPEQYF. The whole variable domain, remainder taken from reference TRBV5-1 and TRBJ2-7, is KAGVTQTPRYLIKTRGQQVTLSCSPISGHRSVSWYQQTPGQGLQFLFEYFSETQRNKGNFPGRFSGRQFSNSRSEMNVSTLELGDSALYLCASSSQVGQGEPEQYFGPGTRLTVT.

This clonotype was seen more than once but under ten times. This CDR3 reads CASSLLGANYGYTF. CDR3 coding DNA: TGTGCCAGCAGTTTATTGGGGGCTAACTATGGCTACACCTTC. This chain connects TRBV28 to TRBJ1-2; perhaps TRBD1 as D (5 bases). Per germline, CDR1 MDHEN and CDR2 SYDVKM. The CDR3 contains 14 residues. Trimming removed 1 base from V and 0 bases from J, with 6 bases in between.

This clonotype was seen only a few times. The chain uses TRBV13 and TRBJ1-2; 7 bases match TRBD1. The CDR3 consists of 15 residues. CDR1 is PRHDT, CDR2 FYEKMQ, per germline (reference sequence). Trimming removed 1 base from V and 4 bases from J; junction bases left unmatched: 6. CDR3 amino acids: CASSLDQGVGYGYTF. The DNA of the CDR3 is TGTGCCAGCAGCTTAGACCAGGGGGTTGGCTATGGCTACACCTTC.

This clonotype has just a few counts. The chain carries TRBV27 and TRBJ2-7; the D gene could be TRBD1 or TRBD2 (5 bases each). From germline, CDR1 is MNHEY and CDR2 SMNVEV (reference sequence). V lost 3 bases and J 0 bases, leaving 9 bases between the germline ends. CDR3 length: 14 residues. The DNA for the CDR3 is TGTGCCAGCAGTTTCTCCGGGGCCTCCTACGAGCAGTACTTC. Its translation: CASSFSGASYEQYF.

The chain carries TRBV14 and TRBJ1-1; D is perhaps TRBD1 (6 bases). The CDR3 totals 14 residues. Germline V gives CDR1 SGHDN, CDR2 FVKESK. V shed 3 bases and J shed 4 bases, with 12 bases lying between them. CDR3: CASSHSGEVTEAFF. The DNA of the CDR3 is TGTGCCAGCAGCCATTCAGGGGAGGTCACTGAAGCTTTCTTT. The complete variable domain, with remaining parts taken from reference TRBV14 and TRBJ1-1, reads EAGVTQFPSHSVIEKGQTVTLRCDPISGHDNLYWYRRVMGKEIKFLLHFVKESKQDESGMPNNRFLAERTGGTYSTLKVQPAELEDSGVYFCASSHSGEVTEAFFGQGTRLTVV.

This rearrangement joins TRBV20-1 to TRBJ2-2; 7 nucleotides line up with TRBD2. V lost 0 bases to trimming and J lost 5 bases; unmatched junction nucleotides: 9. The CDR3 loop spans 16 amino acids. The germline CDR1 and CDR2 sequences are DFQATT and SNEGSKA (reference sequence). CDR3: CSARDPGVGGTGELFF. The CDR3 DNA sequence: TGCAGTGCTAGAGATCCCGGGGTGGGAGGGACCGGGGAGCTGTTTTTT.

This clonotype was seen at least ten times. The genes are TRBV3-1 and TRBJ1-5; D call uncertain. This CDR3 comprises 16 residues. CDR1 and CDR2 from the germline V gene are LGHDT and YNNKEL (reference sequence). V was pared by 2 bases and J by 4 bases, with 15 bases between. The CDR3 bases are TGTGCCAGCAGCCAAAGCCCGGACTCTATTAATCAGCCCCAGCATTTT. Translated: CASSQSPDSINQPQHF.

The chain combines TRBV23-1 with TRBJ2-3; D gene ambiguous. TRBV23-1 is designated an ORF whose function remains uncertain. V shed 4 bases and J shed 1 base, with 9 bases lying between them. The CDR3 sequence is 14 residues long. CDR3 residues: CASSPLRGTDTQYF. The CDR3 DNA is TGCGCCAGCAGTCCCCTACGGGGCACAGATACGCAGTATTTT.

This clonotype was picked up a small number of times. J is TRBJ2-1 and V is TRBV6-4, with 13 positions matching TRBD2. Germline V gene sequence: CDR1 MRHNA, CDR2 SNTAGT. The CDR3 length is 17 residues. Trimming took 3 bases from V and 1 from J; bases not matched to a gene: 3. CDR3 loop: CASSETSGGYSYNEQFF. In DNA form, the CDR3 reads TGTGCCAGCAGTGAGACTAGCGGGGGGTATTCCTACAATGAGCAGTTCTTC.

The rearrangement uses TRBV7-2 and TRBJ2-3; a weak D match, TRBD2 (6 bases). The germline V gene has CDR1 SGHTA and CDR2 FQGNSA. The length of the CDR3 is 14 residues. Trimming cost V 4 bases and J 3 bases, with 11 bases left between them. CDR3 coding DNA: TGTGCCAGCAGCTCGGGACTTAGTACAGATACGCAGTATTTT. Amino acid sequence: CASSSGLSTDTQYF. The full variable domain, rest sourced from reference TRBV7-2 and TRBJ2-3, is GAGVSQSPSNKVTEKGKDVELRCDPISGHTALYWYRQSLGQGLEFLIYFQGNSAPDKSGLPSDRFSAERTGGSVSTLTIQRTQQEDSAVYLCASSSGLSTDTQYFGPGTRLTVL.

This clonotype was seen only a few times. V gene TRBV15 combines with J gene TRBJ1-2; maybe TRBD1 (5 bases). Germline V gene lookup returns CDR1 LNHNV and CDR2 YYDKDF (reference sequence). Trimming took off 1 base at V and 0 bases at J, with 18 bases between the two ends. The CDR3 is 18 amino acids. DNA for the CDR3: TGTGCCACCAGCAGAGGCTCCGACGCTTTGGGGGCTAACTATGGCTACACCTTC. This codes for CATSRGSDALGANYGYTF.